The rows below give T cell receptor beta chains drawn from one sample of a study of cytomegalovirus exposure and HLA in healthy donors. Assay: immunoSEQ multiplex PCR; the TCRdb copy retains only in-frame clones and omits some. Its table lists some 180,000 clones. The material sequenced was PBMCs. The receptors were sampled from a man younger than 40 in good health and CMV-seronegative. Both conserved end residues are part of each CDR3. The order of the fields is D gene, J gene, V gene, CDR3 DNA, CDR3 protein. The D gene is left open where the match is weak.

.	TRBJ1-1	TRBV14	TGTGCCAGCAGCCAAGGGCCGGGGGTATGGAACACTGAAGCTTTCTTT	CASSQGPGVWNTEAFF
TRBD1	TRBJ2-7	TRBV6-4	TGTGCCAGCTTCCCAGGGGGTACCCACGAGCAGTACTTC	CASFPGGTHEQYF
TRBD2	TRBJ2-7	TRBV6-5	TGTGCCAGCAGTTACGCCGGGACTATCTACGAGCAGTACTTC	CASSYAGTIYEQYF
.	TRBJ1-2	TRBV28	TGTGCCAGCAGTTTACAAAGCGGGCCTAACTATGGCTACACCTTC	CASSLQSGPNYGYTF
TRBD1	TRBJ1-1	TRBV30	TGTGCCTGGGATCTAGGGGGACAGGGCACTGAAGCTTTCTTT	CAWDLGGQGTEAFF
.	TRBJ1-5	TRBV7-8	TGTGCCAGCAGCTTTAATACAAATAGCAATCAGCCCCAGCATTTT	CASSFNTNSNQPQHF
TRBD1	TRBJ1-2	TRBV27	TGTGCCAGCAGTCCCGGGACAGGGGAGGGAGTTTATGGCTACACCTTC	CASSPGTGEGVYGYTF
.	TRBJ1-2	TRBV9	TGTGCCAGCAGCGTTGGCGTCTTGGGGGGTAATTTGAATGGCTACACCTTC	CASSVGVLGGNLNGYTF
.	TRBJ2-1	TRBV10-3	TGTGCCATCAGTGGTCCGACTTCAAATGAGCAGTTCTTC	CAISGPTSNEQFF
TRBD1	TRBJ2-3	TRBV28	TGTGCCAGCAGTCTGGGACAGGCCCTAGATACGCAGTATTTT	CASSLGQALDTQYF
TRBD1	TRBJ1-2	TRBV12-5	TGTGCTAGTGGATTTGACAGGGGAGTCTATGGCTACACCTTC	CASGFDRGVYGYTF
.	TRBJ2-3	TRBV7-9	TGTGCCAGCAGCACCGGGGAGTTTACGCAGTATTTT	CASSTGEFTQYF
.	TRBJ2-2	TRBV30	TGTGCCTGGAGACAGGCAAACACCGGGGAGCTGTTTTTT	CAWRQANTGELFF
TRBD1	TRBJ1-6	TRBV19	TGTGCCAGTAGTAGCTGGACAGGGGAAGGTTCCCTCCACTTT	CASSSWTGEGSLHF
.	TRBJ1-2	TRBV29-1	TGCAGCGTCTTTACCGGAGGGCACGGCTACACCTTC	CSVFTGGHGYTF
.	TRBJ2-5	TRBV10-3	TGTGCCATCAGGTCAGGGCCAGAGACCCAGTACTTC	CAIRSGPETQYF
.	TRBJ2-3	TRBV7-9	TGTGCCAGCAGCTTCCTCGGGACTCCGGGGCGAGATACGCAGTATTTT	CASSFLGTPGRDTQYF
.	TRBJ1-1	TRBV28	TGTGCCAGCAGTTTCAGAAACACTGAAGCTTTCTTT	CASSFRNTEAFF
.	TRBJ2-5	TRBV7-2	TGTGCCAGCAGCAAGGGCCGGGTGGGGGGAGAGACCCAGTACTTC	CASSKGRVGGETQYF
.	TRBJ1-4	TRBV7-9	TGTGCCAGCAGCTTGAAGTTACAGGCTAATGAAAAACTGTTTTTT	CASSLKLQANEKLFF
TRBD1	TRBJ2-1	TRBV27	TGTGCCAGCAGTTTTATGCGTCTCCGGGACAGAGACTACAATGAGCAGTTCTTC	CASSFMRLRDRDYNEQFF
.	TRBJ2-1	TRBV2	TGTGCCAGCAGTGACCAGGTCCAGTACAATGAGCAGTTCTTC	CASSDQVQYNEQFF
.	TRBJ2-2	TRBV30	TGTGCCTGGAGAGGGGACACCACCGGGGAGCTGTTTTTT	CAWRGDTTGELFF
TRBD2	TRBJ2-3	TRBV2	TGTGCCAGCCTGGGGGCTAGCGGGAGGTGGACAGATACGCAGTATTTT	CASLGASGRWTDTQYF
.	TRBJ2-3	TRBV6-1	TGTGCCAGCAGTGCCGGGACTGGCCTAAGCACAGATACGCAGTATTTT	CASSAGTGLSTDTQYF
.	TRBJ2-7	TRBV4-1	TGCGCCAGCAGCCAACCGACAGACCGAGCCTACGAGCAGTACTTC	CASSQPTDRAYEQYF
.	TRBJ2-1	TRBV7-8	TGTGCCAGCAGCTCGACTGCAGAGTACAATGAGCAGTTCTTC	CASSSTAEYNEQFF
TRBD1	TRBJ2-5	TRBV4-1	TGCGCCAGCAGCCACCCCTCAGGGGGAGCCAGAGAGACCCAGTACTTC	CASSHPSGGARETQYF
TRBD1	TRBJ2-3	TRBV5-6	TGTGCCAGCAGCTCGAACTTCAGGGGGCTTACAGATACGCAGTATTTT	CASSSNFRGLTDTQYF
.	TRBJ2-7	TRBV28	TGTGCCAGCACCACGCCGGGACAATCCTACGAGCAGTACTTC	CASTTPGQSYEQYF
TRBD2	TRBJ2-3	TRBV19	TGTGCCAGTAGTCCCCCTATGAGGGCTAGCGGGGACCTCACAGATACGCAGTATTTT	CASSPPMRASGDLTDTQYF
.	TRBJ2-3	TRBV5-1	TGCGCCAGCAGCTTGGAAACTACTAGCACAGATACGCAGTATTTT	CASSLETTSTDTQYF
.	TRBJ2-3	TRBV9	TGTGCCAGCAGCGTGGACACCGGATTGATAGATACGCAGTATTTT	CASSVDTGLIDTQYF
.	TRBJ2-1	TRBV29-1	TGCAGCGCCCCTCGAGCCCTCTCCTACAATGAGCAGTTCTTC	CSAPRALSYNEQFF
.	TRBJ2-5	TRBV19	TGTGCCAGTAGTCGTGGGATTAGGGGAGAGACCCAGTACTTC	CASSRGIRGETQYF
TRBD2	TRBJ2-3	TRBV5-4	TGTGCCAGCAGCTTAAAAGCTAGCGGGGGGGCAGTGGATACGCAGTATTTT	CASSLKASGGAVDTQYF
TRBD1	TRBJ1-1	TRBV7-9	TGTGCCAGCTCGGCGAACGGGCAGGGGGGTGGAACTTTCTTT	CASSANGQGGGTFF
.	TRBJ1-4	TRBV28	TGTGCCAGCAGTCCAAGCCCTAATGAAAAACTGTTTTTT	CASSPSPNEKLFF
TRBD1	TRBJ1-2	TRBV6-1	TGTGCCAGCAGTGATTACAGGGGGCGGGATGGCTACACCTTC	CASSDYRGRDGYTF
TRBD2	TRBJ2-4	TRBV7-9	TGTGCCAGCAGCCCCACCGGGGGGGTTTTGTTCAAAAACATTCAGTACTTC	CASSPTGGVLFKNIQYF
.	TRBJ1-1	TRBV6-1	TGTGCCAGCCCAGGAATACGGTCAAACACTGAAGCTTTCTTT	CASPGIRSNTEAFF
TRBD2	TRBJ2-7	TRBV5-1	TGCGCCAGCAGCTTTACATTAGGACTAGCGGGGAGGGGGGAGCAGTACTTC	CASSFTLGLAGRGEQYF
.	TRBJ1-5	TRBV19	TGTGCCAGTAGTATGGCGGGAAATCAGCCCCAGCATTTT	CASSMAGNQPQHF
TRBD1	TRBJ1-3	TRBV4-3	TGCGCCAGTTCCACCCAGGGGGCTGGAAACACCATATATTTT	CASSTQGAGNTIYF
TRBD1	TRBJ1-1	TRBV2	TGTGCCAGCAGGAAGGACAGGGGCCCTGAAGCTTTCTTT	CASRKDRGPEAFF
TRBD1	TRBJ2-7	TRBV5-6	TGTGCCAGCAGCGGCCGGGACAGGGGTCCCGAGCAGTACTTC	CASSGRDRGPEQYF